What follows are 2 T cell receptor beta chains derived from one specimen sequenced in a study of a mutant IDH1 vaccine in newly diagnosed glioma. Noted time point: week 11, during vaccination. Each dose delivered 300 ug of mutant IDH1 20-mer peptide subcutaneously with imiquimod. Antigens of these TCRs are unknown. Libraries were prepared by immunoSEQ multiplex PCR; TCRdb keeps only in-frame clonotypes and omits some of them. Among 30,000 to 35,000 clones listed, around 89% were seen once. The material was PBMCs, obtained from a glioma patient whose treatment included an IDH1 peptide vaccine. Source of these receptors: a man in his late teens or twenties with glioma.

This clone was seen a single time. A read error may account for a junction end that differs from germline. This rearrangement joins TRBV7-2 to TRBJ1-2, with 9 nucleotides matching TRBD1. Per the germline V gene, CDR1 is SGHTA and CDR2 is FQGNSA. This CDR3 contains 15 residues. The CDR3 loop reads CASSLGTGTVYGYTF. The CDR3 DNA reads TGTGCCAGCAGTTTAGGGACAGGGACTGTTTATGGCTACACCTTC.

The chain couples TRBV4-2 to TRBJ2-1; D remains ambiguous. Germline assignment: CDR1 LGHNA and CDR2 YNFKEQ. With 1 base removed from V and 12 bases from J, the gap between germline ends came to 13 bases. The CDR3 loop spans 13 amino acids. The DNA of the CDR3 is TGTGCCAGCAGCCAAGGTACTGGGGAACTGCAGTTCTTC. Its translation is CASSQGTGELQFF.